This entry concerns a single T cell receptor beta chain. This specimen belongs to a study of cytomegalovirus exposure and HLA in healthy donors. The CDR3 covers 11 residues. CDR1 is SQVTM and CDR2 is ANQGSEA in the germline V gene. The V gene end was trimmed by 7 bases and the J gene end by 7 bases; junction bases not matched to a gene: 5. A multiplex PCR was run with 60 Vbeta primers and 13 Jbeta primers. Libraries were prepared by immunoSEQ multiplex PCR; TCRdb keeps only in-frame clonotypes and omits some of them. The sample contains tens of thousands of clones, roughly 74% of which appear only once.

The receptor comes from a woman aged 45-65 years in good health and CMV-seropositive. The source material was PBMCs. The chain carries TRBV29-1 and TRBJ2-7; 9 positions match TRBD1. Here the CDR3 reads CSGGQGSEQYF. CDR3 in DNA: TGCAGCGGGGGACAGGGCAGTGAGCAGTACTTC.